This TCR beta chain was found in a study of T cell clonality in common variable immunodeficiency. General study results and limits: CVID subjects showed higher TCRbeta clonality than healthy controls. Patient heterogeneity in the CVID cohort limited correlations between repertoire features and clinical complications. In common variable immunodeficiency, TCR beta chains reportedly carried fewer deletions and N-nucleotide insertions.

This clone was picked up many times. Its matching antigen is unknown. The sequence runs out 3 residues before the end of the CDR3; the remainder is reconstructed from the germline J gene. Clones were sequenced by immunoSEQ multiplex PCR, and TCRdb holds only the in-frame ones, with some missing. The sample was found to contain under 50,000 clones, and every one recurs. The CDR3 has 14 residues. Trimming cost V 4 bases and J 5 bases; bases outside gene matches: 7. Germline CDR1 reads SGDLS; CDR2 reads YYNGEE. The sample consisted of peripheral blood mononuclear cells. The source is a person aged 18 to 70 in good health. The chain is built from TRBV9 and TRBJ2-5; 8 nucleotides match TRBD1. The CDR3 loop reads CASSSAGGLETQYF. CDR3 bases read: TGTGCCAGCAGCTCGGCAGGGGGCCTTGAGACC. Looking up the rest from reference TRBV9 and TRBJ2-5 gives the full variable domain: DSGVTQTPKHLITATGQRVTLRCSPRSGDLSVYWYQQSLDQGLQFLIQYYNGEERAKGNILERFSAQQFPDLHSELNLSSLELGDSALYFCASSSAGGLETQYFGPGTRLLVL.